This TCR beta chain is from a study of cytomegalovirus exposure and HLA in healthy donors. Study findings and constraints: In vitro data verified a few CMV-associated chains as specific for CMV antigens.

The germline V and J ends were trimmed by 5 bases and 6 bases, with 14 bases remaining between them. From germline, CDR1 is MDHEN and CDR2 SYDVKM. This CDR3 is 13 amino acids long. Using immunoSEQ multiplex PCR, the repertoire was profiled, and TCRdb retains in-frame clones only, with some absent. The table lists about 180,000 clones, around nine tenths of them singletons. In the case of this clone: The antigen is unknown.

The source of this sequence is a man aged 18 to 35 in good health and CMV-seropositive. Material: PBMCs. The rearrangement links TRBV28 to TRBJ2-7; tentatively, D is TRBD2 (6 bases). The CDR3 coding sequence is TGTGCCAGCAGTCTCAGGGAGGACGGCGAGCAGTACTTC. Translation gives CASSLREDGEQYF.